The sequence of this T cell receptor (beta chain) was determined in a study of cytomegalovirus exposure and HLA in healthy donors. Vbeta (60) and Jbeta (13) primers were used in the PCR. The assay was immunoSEQ multiplex PCR, and TCRdb's table has in-frame clones only and misses some. This repertoire shows 150,000 to 200,000 clones, over 60% found once; its top ten account for under 3.5%. This clone has only a few counts. This CDR3 is 13 amino acids long. Per the germline V gene, CDR1 is ENHRY and CDR2 is SYGVKD. The V and J ends lost 0 bases and 3 bases respectively, with 6 bases between them. The sequenced sample consisted of PBMCs. The TCR was taken from a woman aged 25 to 39 in good health and CMV-seronegative. The chain has TRBV10-3 and TRBJ2-7, with D perhaps matching TRBD2 (6 bases). Here the CDR3 reads CAISESEGYEQYF. DNA of the CDR3: TGTGCCATCAGTGAGTCGGAGGGCTACGAGCAGTACTTC.